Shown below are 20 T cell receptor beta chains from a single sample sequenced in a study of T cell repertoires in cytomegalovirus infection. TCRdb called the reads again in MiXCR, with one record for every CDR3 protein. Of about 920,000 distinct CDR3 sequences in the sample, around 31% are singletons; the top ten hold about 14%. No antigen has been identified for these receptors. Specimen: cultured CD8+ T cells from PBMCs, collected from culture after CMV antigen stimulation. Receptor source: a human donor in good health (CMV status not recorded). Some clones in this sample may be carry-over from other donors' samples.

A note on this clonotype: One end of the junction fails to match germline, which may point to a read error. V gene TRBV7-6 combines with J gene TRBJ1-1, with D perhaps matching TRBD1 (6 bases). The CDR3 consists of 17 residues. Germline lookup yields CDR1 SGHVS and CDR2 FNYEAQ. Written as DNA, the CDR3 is TGTGCCAACAGCTTATATAGGGGATTACAGGGGAACACTGAAGCTTTCTTT. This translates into CANSLYRGLQGNTEAFF.

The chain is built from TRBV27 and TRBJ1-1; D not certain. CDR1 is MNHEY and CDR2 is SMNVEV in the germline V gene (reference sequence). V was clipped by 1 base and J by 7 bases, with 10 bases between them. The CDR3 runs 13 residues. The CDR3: CASSLYAGREAFF. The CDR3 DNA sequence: TGTGCCAGCAGTTTATATGCGGGTCGTGAAGCTTTCTTT.

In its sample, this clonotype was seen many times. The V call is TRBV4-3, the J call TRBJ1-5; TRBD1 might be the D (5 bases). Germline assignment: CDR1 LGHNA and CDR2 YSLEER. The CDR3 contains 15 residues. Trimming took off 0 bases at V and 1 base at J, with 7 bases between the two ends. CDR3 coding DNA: TGCGCCAGCAGCCAAGATGGGGACAGCAATCAGCCCCAGCATTTT. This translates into CASSQDGDSNQPQHF.

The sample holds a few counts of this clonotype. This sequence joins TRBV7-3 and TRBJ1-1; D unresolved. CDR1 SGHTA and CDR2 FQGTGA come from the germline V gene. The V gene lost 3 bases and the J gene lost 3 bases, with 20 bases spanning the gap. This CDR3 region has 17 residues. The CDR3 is CASSFIRIWLVDTEAFF. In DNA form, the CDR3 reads TGTGCCAGCAGCTTTATTCGCATTTGGCTTGTGGACACTGAAGCTTTCTTT.

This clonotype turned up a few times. In DNA, the CDR3 is TGTGCCAGCAGCGGTATAGCGGGGGGGAGAAATGAGCAGTTCTTC. Protein sequence: CASSGIAGGRNEQFF. This sequence joins TRBV7-9 and TRBJ2-1, with 11 nucleotides matching TRBD2. The CDR3 is 15 residues long. Per germline, CDR1 SEHNR and CDR2 FQNEAQ (reference sequence). V was pared by 5 bases and J by 7 bases, with 7 bases of the junction left unmatched.

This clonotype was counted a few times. CDR3 coding DNA: TGTGCCAGCAGCTTACAAAGAGGGGACACTGAAGCTTTCTTT. This translates into CASSLQRGDTEAFF. The chain recombines TRBV7-9 with TRBJ1-1; maybe TRBD1 (5 bases). CDR3 size: 14 residues. The germline V gene encodes CDR1 SEHNR and CDR2 FQNEAQ (reference sequence). V was trimmed by 2 bases and J by 3 bases, leaving 10 bases between them. The entire variable domain, with the rest obtained from reference TRBV7-9 and TRBJ1-1, is as follows: DTGVSQNPRHKITKRGQNVTFRCDPISEHNRLYWYRQTLGQGPEFLTYFQNEAQLEKSRLLSDRFSAERPKGSFSTLEIQRTEQGDSAMYLCASSLQRGDTEAFFGQGTRLTVV.

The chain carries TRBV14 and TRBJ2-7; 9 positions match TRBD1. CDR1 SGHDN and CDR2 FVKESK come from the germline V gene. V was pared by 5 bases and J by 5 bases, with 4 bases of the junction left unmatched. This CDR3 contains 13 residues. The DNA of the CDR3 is TGTGCCAGCAGCTCCCGGACAGGGGACGAGCAGTACGTC. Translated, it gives CASSSRTGDEQYV.

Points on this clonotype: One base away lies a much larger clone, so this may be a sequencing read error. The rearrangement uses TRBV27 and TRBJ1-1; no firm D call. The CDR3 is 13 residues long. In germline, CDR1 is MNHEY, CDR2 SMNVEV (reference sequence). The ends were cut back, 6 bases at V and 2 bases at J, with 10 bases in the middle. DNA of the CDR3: TGTGCCAGCAGATTGAAGGTTAACACTGAAGCTTTCTTT. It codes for CASRLKVNTEAFF.

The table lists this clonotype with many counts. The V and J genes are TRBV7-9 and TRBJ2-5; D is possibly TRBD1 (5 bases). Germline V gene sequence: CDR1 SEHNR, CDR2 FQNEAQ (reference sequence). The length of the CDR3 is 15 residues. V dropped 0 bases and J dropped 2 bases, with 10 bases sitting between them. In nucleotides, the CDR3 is TGTGCCAGCAGCTTAGCGCAGGGTGGGCAAGAGACCCAGTACTTC. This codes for CASSLAQGGQETQYF.

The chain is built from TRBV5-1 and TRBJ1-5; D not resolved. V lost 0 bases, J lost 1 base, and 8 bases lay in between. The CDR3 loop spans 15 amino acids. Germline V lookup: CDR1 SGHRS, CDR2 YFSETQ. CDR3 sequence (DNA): TGCGCCAGCAGCTTGGTCCCGGAGAGCAATCAGCCCCAGCATTTT. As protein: CASSLVPESNQPQHF.

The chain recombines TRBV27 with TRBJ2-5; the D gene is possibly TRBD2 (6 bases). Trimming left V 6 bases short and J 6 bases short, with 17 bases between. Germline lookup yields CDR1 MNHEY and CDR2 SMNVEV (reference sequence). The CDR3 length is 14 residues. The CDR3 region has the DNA TGTGCCAGCAGCGCGCGTCTAGCGAGGCAGACCCAGTACTTC. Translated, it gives CASSARLARQTQYF.

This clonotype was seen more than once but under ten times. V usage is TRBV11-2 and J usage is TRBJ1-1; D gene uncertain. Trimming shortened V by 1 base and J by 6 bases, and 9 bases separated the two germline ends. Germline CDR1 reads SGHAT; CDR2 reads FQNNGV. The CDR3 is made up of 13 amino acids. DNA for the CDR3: TGTGCCAGCAGCTTAGGAGGGTACTCTGAAGCTTTCTTT. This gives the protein CASSLGGYSEAFF. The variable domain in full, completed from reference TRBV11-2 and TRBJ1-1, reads EAGVAQSPRYKIIEKRQSVAFWCNPISGHATLYWYQQILGQGPKLLIQFQNNGVVDDSQLPKDRFSAERLKGVDSTLKIQPAKLEDSAVYLCASSLGGYSEAFFGQGTRLTVV.

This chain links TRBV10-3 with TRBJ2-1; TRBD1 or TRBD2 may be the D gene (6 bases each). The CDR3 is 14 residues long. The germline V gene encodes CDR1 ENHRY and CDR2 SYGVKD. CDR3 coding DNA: TGTGTCACTGGAGGAGGGGGTGCCTACAATGAGCAGTTCTTC. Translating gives CVTGGGGAYNEQFF.

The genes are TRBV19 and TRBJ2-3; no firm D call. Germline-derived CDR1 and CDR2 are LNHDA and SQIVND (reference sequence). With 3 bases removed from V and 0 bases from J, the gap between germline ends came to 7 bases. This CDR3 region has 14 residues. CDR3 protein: CASSMPDSTDTQYF. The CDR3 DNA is TGTGCCAGTAGTATGCCGGACAGCACAGATACGCAGTATTTT.

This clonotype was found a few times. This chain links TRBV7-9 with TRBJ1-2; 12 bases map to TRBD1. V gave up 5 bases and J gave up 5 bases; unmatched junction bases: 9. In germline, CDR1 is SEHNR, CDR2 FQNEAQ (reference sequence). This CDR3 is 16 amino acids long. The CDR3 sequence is CASSLRDRGPLYGYTF. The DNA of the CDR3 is TGTGCCAGCAGCCTACGGGACAGGGGGCCCCTTTATGGCTACACCTTC.

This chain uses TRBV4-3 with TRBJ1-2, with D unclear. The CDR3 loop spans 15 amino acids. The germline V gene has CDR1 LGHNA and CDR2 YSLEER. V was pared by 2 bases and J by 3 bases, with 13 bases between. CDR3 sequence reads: CASSQKGGSHYGYTF. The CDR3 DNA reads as TGCGCCAGCAGCCAAAAGGGAGGCAGTCACTATGGCTACACCTTC.

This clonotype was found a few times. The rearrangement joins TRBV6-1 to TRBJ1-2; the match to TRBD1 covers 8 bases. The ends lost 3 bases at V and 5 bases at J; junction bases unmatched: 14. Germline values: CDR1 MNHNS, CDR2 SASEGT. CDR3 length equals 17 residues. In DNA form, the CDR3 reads TGTGCCAGCAGTGATAGGACAGGGCCCATCGGAAGGTATGGCTACACCTTC. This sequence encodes CASSDRTGPIGRYGYTF.

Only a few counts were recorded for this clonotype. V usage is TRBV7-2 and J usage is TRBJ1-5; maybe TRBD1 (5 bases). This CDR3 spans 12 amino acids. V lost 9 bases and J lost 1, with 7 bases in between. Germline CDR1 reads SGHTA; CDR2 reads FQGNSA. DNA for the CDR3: TGTGCCAGAACAGGCAGCAATCAGCCCCAGCATTTT. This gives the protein CARTGSNQPQHF.

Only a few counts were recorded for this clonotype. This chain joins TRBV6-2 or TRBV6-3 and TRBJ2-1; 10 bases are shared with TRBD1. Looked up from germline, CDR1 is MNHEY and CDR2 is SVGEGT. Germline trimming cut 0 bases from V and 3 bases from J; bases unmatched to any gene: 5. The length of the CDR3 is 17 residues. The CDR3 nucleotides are TGTGCCAGCAGTTACTCCTACCGGGACAGGGGCTACAATGAGCAGTTCTTC. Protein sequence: CASSYSYRDRGYNEQFF.

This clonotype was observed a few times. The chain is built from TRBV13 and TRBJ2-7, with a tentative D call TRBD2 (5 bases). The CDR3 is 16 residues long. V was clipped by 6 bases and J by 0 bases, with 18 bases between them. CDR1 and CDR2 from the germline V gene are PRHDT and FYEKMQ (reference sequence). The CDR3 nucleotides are TGTGCCAGCAGTTCTACCGGGATCCGGGGCTCCTACGAGCAGTACGTC. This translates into CASSSTGIRGSYEQYV.